Each of the 3 T cell receptor beta chains below was sequenced from the same sample in a study of monozygotic twins with inflammatory bowel disease. TCRdb re-analyzed the 5' RACE reads; it lists each CDR3 protein once, without DNA. The record lists fewer than 200,000 distinct CDR3 sequences, of which the ten most abundant hold 2% to 2.5%. Sequencing was performed on blood. These receptors were taken from a human donor with ulcerative colitis or Crohn's disease, or a healthy co-twin of an affected twin (not recorded which).

The rearrangement uses TRBV6-1 and TRBJ2-3; the D call of TRBD2 rests on TCRdb alone, since no DNA is present to check it. Germline V CDR1 and CDR2: MNHNS, SASEGT. This CDR3 region has 11 residues. The CDR3 sequence is CASSPAHTQYF.

The genes are TRBV7-9 and TRBJ1-2; TCRdb picks TRBD1, but there is no DNA to check that call. Germline V gene data show CDR1 as SEHNR and CDR2 as FQNEAQ (reference sequence). The CDR3 sequence is 16 residues long. CDR3 protein: CASSRRTGEDFYGYTF.

The chain couples TRBV5-1 to TRBJ2-5; TCRdb outputs TRBD2, but without DNA this stays unchecked. Germline CDR1 SGHRS, CDR2 YFSETQ. CDR3 length: 16 amino acids. This CDR3 is CASSLLSVGIQETQYF. The variable domain in full, with the rest retrieved from reference TRBV5-1 and TRBJ2-5, is KAGVTQTPRYLIKTRGQQVTLSCSPISGHRSVSWYQQTPGQGLQFLFEYFSETQRNKGNFPGRFSGRQFSNSRSEMNVSTLELGDSALYLCASSLLSVGIQETQYFGPGTRLLVL.